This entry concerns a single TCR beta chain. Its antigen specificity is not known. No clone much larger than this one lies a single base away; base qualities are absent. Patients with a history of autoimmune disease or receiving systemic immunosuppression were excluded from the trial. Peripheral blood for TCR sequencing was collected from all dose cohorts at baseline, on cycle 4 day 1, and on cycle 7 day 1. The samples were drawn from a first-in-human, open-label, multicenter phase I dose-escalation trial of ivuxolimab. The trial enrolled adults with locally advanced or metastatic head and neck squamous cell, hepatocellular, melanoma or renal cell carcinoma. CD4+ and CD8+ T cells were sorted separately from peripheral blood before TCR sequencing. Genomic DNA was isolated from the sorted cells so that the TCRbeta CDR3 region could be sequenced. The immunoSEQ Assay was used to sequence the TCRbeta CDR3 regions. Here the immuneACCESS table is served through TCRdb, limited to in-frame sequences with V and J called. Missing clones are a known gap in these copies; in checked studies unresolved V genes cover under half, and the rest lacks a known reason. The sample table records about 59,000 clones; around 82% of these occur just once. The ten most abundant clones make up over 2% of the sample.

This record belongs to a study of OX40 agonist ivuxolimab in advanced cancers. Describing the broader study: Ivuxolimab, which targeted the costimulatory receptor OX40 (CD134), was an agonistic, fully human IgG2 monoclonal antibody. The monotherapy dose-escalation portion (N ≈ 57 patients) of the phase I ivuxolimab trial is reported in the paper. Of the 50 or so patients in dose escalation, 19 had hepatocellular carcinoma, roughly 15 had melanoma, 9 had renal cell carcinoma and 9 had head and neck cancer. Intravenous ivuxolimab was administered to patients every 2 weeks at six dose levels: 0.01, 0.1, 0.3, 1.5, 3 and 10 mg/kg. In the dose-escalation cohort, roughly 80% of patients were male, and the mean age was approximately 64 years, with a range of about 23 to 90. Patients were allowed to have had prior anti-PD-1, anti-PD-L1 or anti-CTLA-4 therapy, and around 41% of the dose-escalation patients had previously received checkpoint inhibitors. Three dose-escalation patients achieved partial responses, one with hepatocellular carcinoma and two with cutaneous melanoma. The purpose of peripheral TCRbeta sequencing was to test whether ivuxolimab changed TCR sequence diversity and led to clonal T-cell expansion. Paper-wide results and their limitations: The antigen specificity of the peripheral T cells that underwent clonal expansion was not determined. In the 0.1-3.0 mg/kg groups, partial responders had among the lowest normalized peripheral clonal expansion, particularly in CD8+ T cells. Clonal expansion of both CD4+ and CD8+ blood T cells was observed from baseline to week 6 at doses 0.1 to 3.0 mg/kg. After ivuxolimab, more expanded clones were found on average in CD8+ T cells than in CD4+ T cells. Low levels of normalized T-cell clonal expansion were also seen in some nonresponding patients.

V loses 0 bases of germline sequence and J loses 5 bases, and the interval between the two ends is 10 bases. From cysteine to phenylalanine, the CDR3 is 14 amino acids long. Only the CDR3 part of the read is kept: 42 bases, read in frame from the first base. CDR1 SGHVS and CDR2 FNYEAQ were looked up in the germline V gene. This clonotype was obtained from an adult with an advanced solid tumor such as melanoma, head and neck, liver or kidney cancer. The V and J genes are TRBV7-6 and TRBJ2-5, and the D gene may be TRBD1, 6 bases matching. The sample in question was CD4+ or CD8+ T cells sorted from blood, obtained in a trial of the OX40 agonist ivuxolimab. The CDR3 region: CASSLATQGETQYF. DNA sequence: TGTGCCAGCAGCTTAGCGACTCAGGGGGAGACCCAGTACTTC.